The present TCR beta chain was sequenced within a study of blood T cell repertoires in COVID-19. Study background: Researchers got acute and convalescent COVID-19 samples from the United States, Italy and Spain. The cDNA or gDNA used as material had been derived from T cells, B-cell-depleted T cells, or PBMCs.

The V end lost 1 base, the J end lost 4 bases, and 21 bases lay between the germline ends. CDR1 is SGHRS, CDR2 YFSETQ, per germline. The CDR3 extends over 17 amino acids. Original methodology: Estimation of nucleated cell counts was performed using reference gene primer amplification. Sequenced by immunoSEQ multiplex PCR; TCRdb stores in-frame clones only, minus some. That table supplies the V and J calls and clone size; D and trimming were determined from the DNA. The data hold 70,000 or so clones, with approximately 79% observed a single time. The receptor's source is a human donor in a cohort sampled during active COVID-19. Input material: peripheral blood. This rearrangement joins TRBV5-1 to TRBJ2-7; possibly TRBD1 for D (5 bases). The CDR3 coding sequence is TGCGCCAGCAGCTTGAAACAGGCGGCCTTTGAATCTTACGAGCAGTACTTC. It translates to CASSLKQAAFESYEQYF.